The rows below give T cell receptor beta chains drawn from one sample of a study of blood T cell repertoires in COVID-19. Using immunoSEQ multiplex PCR, the repertoire was profiled, and TCRdb retains in-frame clones only, with some absent. The table lists 200,000 to 300,000 clones, 80% to 90% of them singletons. The source material was peripheral blood. The receptors were gathered from a man aged 45 to 65 with acute or convalescent COVID-19. Each CDR3 is given with its conserved first and last residue. A D gene is named only where the DNA matches it firmly. Where a row states a size, it is once, few, many or the class of an expanded clone; other rows omit it.

.	TRBJ1-1	TRBV5-1	TRBD1	TGCGCCAGCAGACAGGGACAGCCGAACACTGAAGCTTTCTTT	CASRQGQPNTEAFF
.	TRBJ2-2	TRBV7-3	TRBD2	TGTGCCAGCAGCTCGGGACTAGATCCCGGGGAGCTGTTTTTT	CASSSGLDPGELFF
.	TRBJ1-1	TRBV6-5	.	TGTGCCAGCAGTTTAGGGGGGGAGAACACTGAAGCTTTCTTT	CASSLGGENTEAFF
.	TRBJ2-7	TRBV19	TRBD1	TGTGCCAGTAGTGGACAGGTTAGCTCCTACGAGCAGTACTTC	CASSGQVSSYEQYF
.	TRBJ2-7	TRBV11-3	.	TGTGCCAGCAGCTTAGAGTCGGGAGAGTACGAGCAGTACTTC	CASSLESGEYEQYF
.	TRBJ1-1	TRBV28	.	TGTGCCAGCAATACGCCCCGGGGGTTGAACACTGAAGCTTTCTTT	CASNTPRGLNTEAFF
once	TRBJ1-1	TRBV4-1	TRBD1	TGCGCCAGCAGCTCCTACAGGGGGAAAAACACTGAAGCTTTCTTT	CASSSYRGKNTEAFF
.	TRBJ2-1	TRBV3-1/TRBV3-2	TRBD1	TGTGCCAGCAGACTGGGACAGGGGGCAGGGTACGGTGAGCAGTTCTTC	CASRLGQGAGYGEQFF
once	TRBJ1-6	TRBV11-3	TRBD1	TGTGCCAGCAGCTTGGAGACAGGGGATATTGCAAATTCACCCCTCCACTTT	CASSLETGDIANSPLHF
once	TRBJ2-6	TRBV5-1	.	TGCGCCAGCAGCTTGAGTTTCAGCAGGGCCTCTGGGGCCAACGTCCTGACTTTC	CASSLSFSRASGANVLTF
few	TRBJ1-4	TRBV13	.	TGTGCCAGCAGCCCGCGGGGACGAGAAAAACTGTTTTTT	CASSPRGREKLFF
once	TRBJ2-7	TRBV7-3	TRBD2	TGTGCCAGCAGCCCAACTAGCGGTCAGGGCTACGAGCAGTACTTC	CASSPTSGQGYEQYF
.	TRBJ2-7	TRBV6-1	.	TGTGCCAGCAGTGAAGCGGAGCTAGAGAGAATCGAGCAGTACTTC	CASSEAELERIEQYF
.	TRBJ2-5	TRBV18	TRBD1	TGTGCCAGCTCACCACAGACAGGGGGCCTCCAAGAGACCCAGTACTTC	CASSPQTGGLQETQYF
.	TRBJ1-5	TRBV11-2	.	TGTGCCAGCAGCTCCGTAGACAGGCCCAATCAGCCCCAGCATTTT	CASSSVDRPNQPQHF
.	TRBJ2-1	TRBV24-1	TRBD2	TGTGCCACCAGTGGTTGGGGGAGGGCCGTCGACAATGAGCAGTTCTTC	CATSGWGRAVDNEQFF